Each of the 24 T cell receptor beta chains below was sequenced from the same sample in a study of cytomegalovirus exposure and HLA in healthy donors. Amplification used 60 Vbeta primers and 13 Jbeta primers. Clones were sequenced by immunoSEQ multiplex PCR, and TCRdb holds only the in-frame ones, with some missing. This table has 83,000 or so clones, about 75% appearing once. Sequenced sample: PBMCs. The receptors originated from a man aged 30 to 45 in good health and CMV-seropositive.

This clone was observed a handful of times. This CDR3 reads CASSQEGAGSGNTIYF. The CDR3 DNA reads TGCGCCAGCAGCCAAGAAGGAGCAGGGTCTGGAAACACCATATATTTT. V usage is TRBV4-1 and J usage is TRBJ1-3; maybe TRBD1 (5 bases). V was pared by 0 bases and J by 1 base, with 10 bases between. Germline lookup yields CDR1 MGHRA and CDR2 YSYEKL. This CDR3 has 16 amino acids.

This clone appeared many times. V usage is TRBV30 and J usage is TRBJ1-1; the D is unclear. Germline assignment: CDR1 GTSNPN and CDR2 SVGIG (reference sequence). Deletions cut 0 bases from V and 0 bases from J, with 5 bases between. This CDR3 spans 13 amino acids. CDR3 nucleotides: TGTGCCTGGAGTGTACTTATGAACACTGAAGCTTTCTTT. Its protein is CAWSVLMNTEAFF.

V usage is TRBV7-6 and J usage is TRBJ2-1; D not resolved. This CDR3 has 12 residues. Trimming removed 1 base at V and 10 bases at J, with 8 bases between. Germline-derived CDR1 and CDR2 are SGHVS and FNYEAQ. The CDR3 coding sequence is TGTGCCAGCAGCTTAGGCGCCGGGGAGCAGTTCTTC. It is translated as CASSLGAGEQFF.

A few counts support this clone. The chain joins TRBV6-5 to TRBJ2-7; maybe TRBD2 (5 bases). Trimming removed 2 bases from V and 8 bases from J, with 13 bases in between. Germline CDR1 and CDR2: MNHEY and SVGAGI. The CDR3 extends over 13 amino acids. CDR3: CASSYRRLAQQYF. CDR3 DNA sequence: TGTGCCAGCAGTTACCGGAGGCTAGCTCAGCAGTACTTC.

The CDR3 nucleotides are TGTGCCAGCAGCTTATGGTTGGACAGGGGATGGTACGAGCAGTACTTC. Its protein product is CASSLWLDRGWYEQYF. The chain links TRBV7-3 to TRBJ2-7; the match to TRBD1 covers 9 bases. CDR1 and CDR2 from the germline V gene are SGHTA and FQGTGA. This CDR3 spans 16 amino acids. Trimming cost V 2 bases and J 4 bases; bases outside gene matches: 9.

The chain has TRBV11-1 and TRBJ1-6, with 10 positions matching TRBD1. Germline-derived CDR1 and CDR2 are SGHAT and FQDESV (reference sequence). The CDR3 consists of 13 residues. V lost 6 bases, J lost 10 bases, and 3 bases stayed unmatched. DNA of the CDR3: TGTGCCAGCAGGGGACAGGGGTTATCACCCCTCCACTTT. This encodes CASRGQGLSPLHF.

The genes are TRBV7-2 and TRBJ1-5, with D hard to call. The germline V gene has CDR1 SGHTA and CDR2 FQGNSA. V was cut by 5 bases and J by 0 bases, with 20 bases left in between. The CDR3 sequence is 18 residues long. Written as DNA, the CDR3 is TGTGCCAGCAGCCCCTTAGGGTGGTCCGGGGATAGCAATCAGCCCCAGCATTTT. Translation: CASSPLGWSGDSNQPQHF.

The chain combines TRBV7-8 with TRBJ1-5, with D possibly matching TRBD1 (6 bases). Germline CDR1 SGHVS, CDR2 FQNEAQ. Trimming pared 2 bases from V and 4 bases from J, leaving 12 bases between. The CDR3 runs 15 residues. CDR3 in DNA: TGTGCCAGCAGCTTATTACAGGGCCGGAATCAGCCCCAGCATTTT. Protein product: CASSLLQGRNQPQHF.

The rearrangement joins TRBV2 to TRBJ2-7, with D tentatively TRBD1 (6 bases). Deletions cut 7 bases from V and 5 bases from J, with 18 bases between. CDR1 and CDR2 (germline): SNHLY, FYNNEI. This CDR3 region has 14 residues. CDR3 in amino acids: CASTPGAPTHEQYF. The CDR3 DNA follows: TGTGCCAGCACCCCAGGGGCCCCCACCCACGAGCAGTACTTC.

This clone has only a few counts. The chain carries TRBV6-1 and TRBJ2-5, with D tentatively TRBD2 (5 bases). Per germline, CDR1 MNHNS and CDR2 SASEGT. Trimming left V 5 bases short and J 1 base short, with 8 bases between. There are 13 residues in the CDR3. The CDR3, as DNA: TGTGCCAGCAGTAGAGCGGTCCAAGAGACCCAGTACTTC. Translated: CASSRAVQETQYF.

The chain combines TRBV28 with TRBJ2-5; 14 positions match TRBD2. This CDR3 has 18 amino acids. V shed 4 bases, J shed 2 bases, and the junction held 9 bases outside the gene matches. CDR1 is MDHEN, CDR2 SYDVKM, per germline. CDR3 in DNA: TGTGCCAGCAGTTCTCCGCGACTAGCGGGGGGGACACAAGAGACCCAGTACTTC. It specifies CASSSPRLAGGTQETQYF.

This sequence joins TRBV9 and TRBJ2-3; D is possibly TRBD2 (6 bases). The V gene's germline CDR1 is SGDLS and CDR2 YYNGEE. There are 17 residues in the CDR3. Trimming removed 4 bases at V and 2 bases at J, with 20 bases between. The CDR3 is CASSPREDGGVTDTQYF. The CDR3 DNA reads TGTGCCAGCAGCCCCAGAGAGGATGGCGGGGTCACAGATACGCAGTATTTT.

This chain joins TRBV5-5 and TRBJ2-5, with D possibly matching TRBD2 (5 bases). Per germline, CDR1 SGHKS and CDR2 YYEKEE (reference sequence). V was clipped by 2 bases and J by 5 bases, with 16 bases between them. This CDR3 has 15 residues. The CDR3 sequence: CASSLLTEVLETQYF. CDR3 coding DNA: TGTGCCAGCAGCTTACTGACGGAGGTGTTGGAGACCCAGTACTTC.

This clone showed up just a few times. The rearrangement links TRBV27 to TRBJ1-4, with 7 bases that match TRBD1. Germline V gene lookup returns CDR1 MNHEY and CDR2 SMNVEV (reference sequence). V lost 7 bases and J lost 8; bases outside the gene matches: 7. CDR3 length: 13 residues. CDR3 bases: TGTGCCAGCAAACGGGACAGTAGCGAAAAACTGTTTTTT. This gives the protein CASKRDSSEKLFF.

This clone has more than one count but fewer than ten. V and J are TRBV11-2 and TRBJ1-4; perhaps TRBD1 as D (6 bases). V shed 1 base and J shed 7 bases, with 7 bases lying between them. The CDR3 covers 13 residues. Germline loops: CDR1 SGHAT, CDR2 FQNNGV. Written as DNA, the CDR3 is TGTGCCAGCAGCTTAGGGACAGCTGAAAAACTGTTTTTT. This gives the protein CASSLGTAEKLFF.

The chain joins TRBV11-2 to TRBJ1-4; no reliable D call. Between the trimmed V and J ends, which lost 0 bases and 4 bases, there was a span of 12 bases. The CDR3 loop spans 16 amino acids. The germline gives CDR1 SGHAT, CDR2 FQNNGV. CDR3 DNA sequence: TGTGCCAGCAGCTTAGATCTGTTGTCAGTTAATGAAAAACTGTTTTTT. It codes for CASSLDLLSVNEKLFF.

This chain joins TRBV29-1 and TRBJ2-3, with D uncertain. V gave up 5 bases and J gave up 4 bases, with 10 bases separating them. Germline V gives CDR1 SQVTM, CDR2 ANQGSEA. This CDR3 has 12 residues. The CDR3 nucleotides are TGCAGCGTTCAGTTCAGTGCAGATACGCAGTATTTT. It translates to CSVQFSADTQYF.

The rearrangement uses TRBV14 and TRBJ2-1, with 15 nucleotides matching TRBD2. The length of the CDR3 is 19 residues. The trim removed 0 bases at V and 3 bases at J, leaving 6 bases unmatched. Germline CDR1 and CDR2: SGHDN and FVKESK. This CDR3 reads CASSQEEGLAGGYYNEQFF. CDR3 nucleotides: TGTGCCAGCAGCCAAGAAGAGGGACTAGCGGGGGGCTACTACAATGAGCAGTTCTTC. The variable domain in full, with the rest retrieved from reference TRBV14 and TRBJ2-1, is EAGVTQFPSHSVIEKGQTVTLRCDPISGHDNLYWYRRVMGKEIKFLLHFVKESKQDESGMPNNRFLAERTGGTYSTLKVQPAELEDSGVYFCASSQEEGLAGGYYNEQFFGPGTRLTVL.

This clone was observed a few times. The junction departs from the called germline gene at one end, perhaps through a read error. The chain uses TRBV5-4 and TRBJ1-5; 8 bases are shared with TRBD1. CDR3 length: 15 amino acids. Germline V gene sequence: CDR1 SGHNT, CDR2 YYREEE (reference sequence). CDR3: CASSLRAGGKQPQHF. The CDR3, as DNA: TGTGCCAGCAGCTTGAGAGCAGGGGGCAAACAGCCCCAGCATTTT.

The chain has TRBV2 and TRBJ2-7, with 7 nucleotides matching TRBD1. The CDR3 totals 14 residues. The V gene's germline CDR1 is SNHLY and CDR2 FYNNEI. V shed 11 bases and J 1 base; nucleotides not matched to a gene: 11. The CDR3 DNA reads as TGTGCCGGAACCTCCGGGACAGCTTCCTACGAGCAGTACTTC. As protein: CAGTSGTASYEQYF.

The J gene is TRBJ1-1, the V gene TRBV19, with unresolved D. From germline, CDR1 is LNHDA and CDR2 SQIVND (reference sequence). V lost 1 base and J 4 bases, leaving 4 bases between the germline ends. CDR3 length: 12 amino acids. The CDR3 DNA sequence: TGTGCCAGTAGTATAGCGAGCACTGAAGCTTTCTTT. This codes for CASSIASTEAFF. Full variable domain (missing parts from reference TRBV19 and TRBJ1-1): DGGITQSPKYLFRKEGQNVTLSCEQNLNHDAMYWYRQDPGQGLRLIYYSQIVNDFQKGDIAEGYSVSREKKESFPLTVTSAQKNPTAFYLCASSIASTEAFFGQGTRLTVV.

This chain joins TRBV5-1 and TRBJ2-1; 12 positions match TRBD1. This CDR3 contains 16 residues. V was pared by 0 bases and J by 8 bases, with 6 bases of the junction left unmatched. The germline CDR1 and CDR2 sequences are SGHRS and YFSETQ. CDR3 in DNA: TGCGCCAGCAGCTTGGGATGGGACAGGGGGCGGCATGAGCAGTTCTTC. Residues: CASSLGWDRGRHEQFF.

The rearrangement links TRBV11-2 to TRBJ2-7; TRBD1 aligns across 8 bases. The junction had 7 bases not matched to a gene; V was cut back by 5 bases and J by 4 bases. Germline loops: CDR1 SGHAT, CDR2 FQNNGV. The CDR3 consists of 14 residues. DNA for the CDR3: TGTGCCAGCAGCCCCGGGACAGGAAAATACGAGCAGTACTTC. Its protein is CASSPGTGKYEQYF.

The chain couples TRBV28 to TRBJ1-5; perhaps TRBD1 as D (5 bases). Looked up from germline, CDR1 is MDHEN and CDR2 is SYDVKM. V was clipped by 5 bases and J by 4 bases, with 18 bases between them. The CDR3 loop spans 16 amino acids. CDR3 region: CASSPPQGFSNQPQHF. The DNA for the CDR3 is TGTGCCAGCAGTCCCCCCCAGGGTTTCAGTAATCAGCCCCAGCATTTT.